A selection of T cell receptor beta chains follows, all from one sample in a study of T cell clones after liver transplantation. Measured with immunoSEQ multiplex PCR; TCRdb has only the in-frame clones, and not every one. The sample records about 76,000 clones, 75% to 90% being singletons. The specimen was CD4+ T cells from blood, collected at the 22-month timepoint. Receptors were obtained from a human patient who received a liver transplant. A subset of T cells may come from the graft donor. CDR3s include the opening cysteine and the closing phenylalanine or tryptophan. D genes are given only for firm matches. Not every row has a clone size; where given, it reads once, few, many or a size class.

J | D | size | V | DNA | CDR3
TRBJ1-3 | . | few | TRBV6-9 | TGTGCCAGCAGTTGGGTAGCCAAGGCTGGAAACACCATATATTTT | CASSWVAKAGNTIYF
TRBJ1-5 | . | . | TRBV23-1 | TGCGCCCTAAGCTGTCGGACATTGATAGGTCAGCCCCAGCATTTT | CALSCRTLIGQPQHF
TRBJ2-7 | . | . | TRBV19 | TGTGCCAGTAGTACGTCGGGGACAGGGGACAGGACTAGCGAGGCCTACGAGCAGTACTTC | CASSTSGTGDRTSEAYEQYF
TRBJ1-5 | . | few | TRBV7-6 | TGTGCCAGCGGTACGGGCGCCAGGGATCAGCCCCAGCATTTT | CASGTGARDQPQHF
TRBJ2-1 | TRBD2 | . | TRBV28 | TGTGCCAGCAGTTTAATCGTCGGAGTAGCGGGAGAGGGCAATGAGCAGTTCTTC | CASSLIVGVAGEGNEQFF
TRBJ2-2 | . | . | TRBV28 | TGTGCCAGCATACAGCCCAACACCGGGGAGCTGTTTTTT | CASIQPNTGELFF
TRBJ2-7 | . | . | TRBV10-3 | TGTGCCATCAGTGAGCGGGGATTCAGCTACGAGCAGTACTTC | CAISERGFSYEQYF
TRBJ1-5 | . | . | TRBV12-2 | TGTGCAAGTCGCCCCGGGGGACAGGCGATCAATCAGCCCCAGCATTTT | CASRPGGQAINQPQHF
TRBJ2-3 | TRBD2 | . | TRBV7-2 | TGTGCCAGCAGCTCCGGACTAGCGGGGTACACAGATACGCAGTATTTT | CASSSGLAGYTDTQYF
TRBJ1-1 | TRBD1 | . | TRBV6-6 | TGTGCCAGCAGTTACGGAGGCGGGACAGTGATGTCTTTCTTT | CASSYGGGTVMSFF
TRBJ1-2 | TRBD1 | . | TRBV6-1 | TGTGCCAGCAGTGTACAGGGGTCGAAGCTTGGCTACACCTTC | CASSVQGSKLGYTF
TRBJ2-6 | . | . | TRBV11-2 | TGTGCCAGCAGCGACAGGATTGGGGCCAACGTCCTGACTTTC | CASSDRIGANVLTF
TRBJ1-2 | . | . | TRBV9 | TGTGCCAGCAGCGCAGGTTATTCGTCTGGCTACACCTTC | CASSAGYSSGYTF
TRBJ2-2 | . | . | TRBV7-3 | TGTGCCAGCAGCTACGGAGGGAACACCGGGGAGCTGTTTTTT | CASSYGGNTGELFF
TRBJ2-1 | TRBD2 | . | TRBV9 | TGTGCCAGCAGCAGTACTCCTAGCGGGAGGACGAATGAGCAGTTCTTC | CASSSTPSGRTNEQFF
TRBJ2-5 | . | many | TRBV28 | TGTGCCAGCAGTGCACAAGAGACCCAGTACTTC | CASSAQETQYF
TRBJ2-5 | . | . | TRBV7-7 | TGTGCTAGCAGCTCCAACTCCTTGGGGGAGACCCAGTACTTC | CASSSNSLGETQYF
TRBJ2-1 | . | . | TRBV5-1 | TGCGCCAGCAGCTTCTCAGTCGCCAACAATGAGCAGTTCTTC | CASSFSVANNEQFF
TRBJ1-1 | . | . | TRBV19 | TGTGCCAGTAGTACCCAAGGGAACACTGAAGCTTTCTTT | CASSTQGNTEAFF
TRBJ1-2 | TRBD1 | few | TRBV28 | TGTGCCAGCAGCCCCGGGACAGGGGTCTATGGCTACACCTTC | CASSPGTGVYGYTF
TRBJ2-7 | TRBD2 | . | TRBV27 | TGTGCCAGCAGGACTAGCGGGAGTTTCTACGAGCAGTACTTC | CASRTSGSFYEQYF
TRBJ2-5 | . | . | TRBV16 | TGTGCCAGCAGTCGAGGACAGCAAGAGACCCAGTACTTC | CASSRGQQETQYF
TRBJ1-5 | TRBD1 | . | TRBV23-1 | TGCGCCAGCAGTCCGCCTCGGACAGGGAGAAATCAGCCCCAGCATTTT | CASSPPRTGRNQPQHF
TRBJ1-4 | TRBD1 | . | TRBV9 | TGTGCCAGCAGCGTCACCGGGACAGGGACCGAAAAACTGTTTTTT | CASSVTGTGTEKLFF
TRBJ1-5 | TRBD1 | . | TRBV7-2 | TGTGCCAGCAGCTCGACAGGGGGAGACCAGCCCCAGCATTTT | CASSSTGGDQPQHF
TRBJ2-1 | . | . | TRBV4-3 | TGCGCCAGCAGCCAAGGACTGGGGACCTACAATGAGCAGTTCTTC | CASSQGLGTYNEQFF